This T cell receptor (beta chain) is drawn from a study of blood T cell repertoires in COVID-19. With 4 bases clipped from V and 1 base from J, the junction kept 4 bases outside the gene matches. The CDR3 is 15 amino acids. Looked up from germline, CDR1 is SGHTS and CDR2 is YDEGEE. Libraries were prepared by immunoSEQ multiplex PCR; TCRdb keeps only in-frame clonotypes and omits some of them. The data show around 290,000 clones, about 89% seen once. Living in 24 US areas, the participants were between roughly 18 and 90 years of age. This clone was seen a single time. The receptor comes from a woman aged 40 to 50 who had recovered from COVID-19. Sequenced material: PBMCs or T cells enriched from blood (not recorded which). The chain uses TRBV5-8 and TRBJ2-1, with 8 bases aligning to TRBD2. Here the CDR3 DNA reads TGTGCCAGCAGCCCGGGAGGGCGGTCCTACAATGAGCAGTTCTTC. Translating it yields CASSPGGRSYNEQFF.